This TCR beta chain was observed in a study of blood T cells in healthy people across ages. Study overall: Capture by template switching was about one barcoded beta molecule per two T cells.

The second PCR ran about 7 to 12 cycles with a sample-barcoded 5' primer and J-beta primers. TCRdb re-derived calls from the 5' RACE reads in MiXCR, one entry per CDR3 protein. The profile covers hundreds of thousands of distinct CDR3 sequences, with approximately 30% appearing a single time and about a sixth taken by the ten largest. The CDR3 has 16 residues. Trimming shortened V by 4 bases and J by 6 bases, and 19 bases separated the two germline ends. Germline V lookup: CDR1 SGHRS, CDR2 YFSETQ. This clonotype was detected only a few times. The clonotype originates from an elderly woman in good health. The chain is built from TRBV5-1 and TRBJ2-2; the D call may be TRBD1 or TRBD2 (5 bases each). Sequences were obtained from blood. The CDR3 loop is CASSIEGWSRSGELFF. For the CDR3, the DNA is TGCGCCAGCAGCATCGAGGGGTGGAGCCGCTCCGGGGAGCTGTTTTTT. Using reference TRBV5-1 and TRBJ2-2 for the parts outside the CDR3, the full variable domain is KAGVTQTPRYLIKTRGQQVTLSCSPISGHRSVSWYQQTPGQGLQFLFEYFSETQRNKGNFPGRFSGRQFSNSRSEMNVSTLELGDSALYLCASSIEGWSRSGELFFGEGSRLTVL.